Sequencing of this T cell receptor beta chain was carried out in a study of T cells in Graves' hyperthyroidism and ophthalmopathy. Hyperthyroidism was newly diagnosed in patients aged 18 to 65 (duration under 2 months). Diagnosis rested on symptoms, serum thyroxine and TRAb, thyroid ultrasound, and orbital computed tomography. Researchers amplified the TCR beta CDR3 regions from RNA transcripts. When the TCR CDR3 underwent first-round RT-PCR, the HTBI primer set was used. A single record per CDR3 protein comes from TCRdb applying MiXCR to the multiplex PCR reads. Among about 250,000 distinct CDR3 sequences listed, around 15% were seen once. CDR1 is SGHTA and CDR2 is FQGNSA in the germline V gene. This CDR3 spans 15 amino acids. V was pared by 5 bases and J by 1 base, with 12 bases between. This clonotype was recorded a few times.

Sequencing was done on a sample of blood. The TCR originated in a woman between 50 and 59 years old with Graves' hyperthyroidism that later progressed to Graves' ophthalmopathy. The genes are TRBV7-2 and TRBJ2-1; unclear D gene. CDR3 sequence: CASSPTYSSYNEQFF. The CDR3 DNA reads TGTGCCAGCAGCCCGACGTATTCGTCCTACAATGAGCAGTTCTTC.